This is a list of T cell receptor beta chains from one sample in a study of blood T cell repertoires in COVID-19. Sequencing used immunoSEQ multiplex PCR; TCRdb keeps in-frame clones, though not all of them. Counted here are 260,000 or so clones, 83% occurring once; the ten biggest clones make up about 3.9%. Source material: PBMCs or T cells enriched from blood (not recorded which). These receptors originate from a woman in her 40s who had been exposed to COVID-19. The CDR3 runs from the conserved cysteine through the conserved F or W. Each record gives: V gene, D gene, J gene, clone size, CDR3 protein, CDR3 DNA. D genes are given only for firm matches. Clone size is shown for a subset of rows, as once, few, many or a class of expanded clone.

v_call: TRBV27; d_call: TRBD1; j_call: TRBJ1-1; clone_size: .; cdr3_aa: CASSARTGGNMNTEAFF; cdr3_nt: TGTGCCAGCAGCGCCAGGACAGGGGGCAACATGAACACTGAAGCTTTCTTT
v_call: TRBV2; d_call: TRBD1; j_call: TRBJ2-7; clone_size: .; cdr3_aa: CASSRDRGGEQYF; cdr3_nt: TGTGCCAGCAGTCGGGACAGGGGAGGGGAGCAGTACTTC
v_call: TRBV5-1; d_call: TRBD1; j_call: TRBJ2-7; clone_size: .; cdr3_aa: CASSSQGQGFDEQYF; cdr3_nt: TGCGCCAGCAGCTCCCAAGGACAGGGCTTCGACGAGCAGTACTTC
v_call: TRBV19; d_call: .; j_call: TRBJ1-3; clone_size: .; cdr3_aa: CASSSVEPSGNTIYF; cdr3_nt: TGTGCCAGTAGCTCTGTAGAGCCCTCTGGAAACACCATATATTTT
v_call: TRBV5-4; d_call: TRBD1; j_call: TRBJ2-7; clone_size: .; cdr3_aa: CASRAWTGPAPDNYEQYF; cdr3_nt: TGTGCCAGCAGAGCTTGGACAGGGCCAGCTCCCGATAACTACGAGCAGTACTTC
v_call: TRBV10-3; d_call: .; j_call: TRBJ1-3; clone_size: .; cdr3_aa: CAISEHREGGNTIYF; cdr3_nt: TGTGCCATCAGTGAGCACAGGGAAGGTGGAAACACCATATATTTT
v_call: TRBV27; d_call: .; j_call: TRBJ1-1; clone_size: .; cdr3_aa: CASSFGQTNTEAFF; cdr3_nt: TGTGCCAGCAGTTTTGGACAGACGAACACTGAAGCTTTCTTT
v_call: TRBV7-2; d_call: TRBD1; j_call: TRBJ2-2; clone_size: .; cdr3_aa: CASSLDRGPGELFF; cdr3_nt: TGTGCCAGCAGCCTCGACAGGGGCCCCGGGGAGCTGTTTTTT
v_call: TRBV9; d_call: TRBD1; j_call: TRBJ2-2; clone_size: .; cdr3_aa: CASSVVGDRLITGELFF; cdr3_nt: TGTGCCAGCAGCGTAGTAGGGGACAGGTTAATCACCGGGGAGCTGTTTTTT
v_call: TRBV15; d_call: .; j_call: TRBJ2-5; clone_size: .; cdr3_aa: CATSRGTLTAKGETQYF; cdr3_nt: TGTGCCACCAGCAGAGGCACCTTGACCGCGAAGGGGGAGACCCAGTACTTC
v_call: TRBV7-8; d_call: TRBD1; j_call: TRBJ1-5; clone_size: .; cdr3_aa: CASTPWRGHQPQHF; cdr3_nt: TGTGCCAGCACCCCATGGAGGGGGCATCAGCCCCAGCATTTT
v_call: TRBV6-1; d_call: TRBD1; j_call: TRBJ1-1; clone_size: .; cdr3_aa: CASSAVSGTGGTEAFF; cdr3_nt: TGTGCCAGCAGTGCGGTTTCCGGGACAGGGGGCACTGAAGCTTTCTTT
v_call: TRBV7-9; d_call: TRBD1; j_call: TRBJ2-3; clone_size: .; cdr3_aa: CASSHRDRGITDTQYF; cdr3_nt: TGTGCCAGCAGCCACAGGGACAGGGGGATTACAGATACGCAGTATTTT
v_call: TRBV18; d_call: TRBD2; j_call: TRBJ2-7; clone_size: few; cdr3_aa: CASSHPGRDPYEQYF; cdr3_nt: TGTGCCAGCTCACATCCCGGGAGGGACCCCTACGAGCAGTACTTC
v_call: TRBV18; d_call: .; j_call: TRBJ1-4; clone_size: once; cdr3_aa: CASSPPEGGNEKLFF; cdr3_nt: TGTGCCAGCTCACCACCGGAGGGAGGGAATGAAAAACTGTTTTTT
v_call: TRBV4-2; d_call: .; j_call: TRBJ1-1; clone_size: few; cdr3_aa: CASSQDLLNTEAFF; cdr3_nt: TGTGCCAGCAGCCAAGACCTCCTAAACACTGAAGCTTTCTTT
v_call: TRBV5-1; d_call: .; j_call: TRBJ1-2; clone_size: .; cdr3_aa: CASSLSDGFGDGYTF; cdr3_nt: TGCGCCAGCAGCTTGTCAGACGGGTTCGGGGATGGCTACACCTTC
v_call: TRBV4-1; d_call: .; j_call: TRBJ2-1; clone_size: .; cdr3_aa: CASSQARGHLYNEQFF; cdr3_nt: TGCGCCAGCAGCCAAGCTAGGGGACATCTTTACAATGAGCAGTTCTTC
v_call: TRBV5-1; d_call: TRBD1; j_call: TRBJ1-1; clone_size: .; cdr3_aa: CASSSDREVNTEAFF; cdr3_nt: TGCGCCAGCAGCAGCGACAGGGAGGTGAACACTGAAGCTTTCTTT
v_call: TRBV11-3; d_call: .; j_call: TRBJ2-3; clone_size: few; cdr3_aa: CASSLAQSTDTQYF; cdr3_nt: TGTGCCAGCAGCTTAGCCCAGAGCACAGATACGCAGTATTTT
v_call: TRBV12-1; d_call: .; j_call: TRBJ1-5; clone_size: .; cdr3_aa: CASSSGQGAYSNQPQHF; cdr3_nt: TGTGCCAGCAGCTCAGGACAGGGGGCCTATAGCAATCAGCCCCAGCATTTT
v_call: TRBV7-3; d_call: .; j_call: TRBJ2-5; clone_size: .; cdr3_aa: CASSLGGPGETQYF; cdr3_nt: TGTGCCAGCAGCTTGGGGGGACCGGGAGAGACCCAGTACTTC
v_call: TRBV27; d_call: .; j_call: TRBJ2-2; clone_size: .; cdr3_aa: CASSGTSGGTGELFF; cdr3_nt: TGTGCCAGCAGCGGGACTTCCGGGGGTACCGGGGAGCTGTTTTTT
v_call: TRBV9; d_call: TRBD1; j_call: TRBJ1-2; clone_size: once; cdr3_aa: CASSVGDRPGYGYTF; cdr3_nt: TGTGCCAGCAGCGTAGGGGACAGGCCTGGGTATGGCTACACCTTC
v_call: TRBV4-3; d_call: .; j_call: TRBJ1-1; clone_size: once; cdr3_aa: CASSPEEGNTEAFF; cdr3_nt: TGCGCCAGCAGCCCAGAAGAGGGGAACACTGAAGCTTTCTTT
v_call: TRBV7-2; d_call: .; j_call: TRBJ1-6; clone_size: .; cdr3_aa: CASSPSGQGNSPLHF; cdr3_nt: TGTGCCAGCAGCCCTTCCGGGCAGGGGAATTCACCCCTCCACTTT
v_call: TRBV4-3; d_call: .; j_call: TRBJ1-2; clone_size: .; cdr3_aa: CASSQELPDYGYTF; cdr3_nt: TGCGCCAGCAGCCAAGAGTTGCCGGACTATGGCTACACCTTC
v_call: TRBV5-8; d_call: .; j_call: TRBJ1-5; clone_size: .; cdr3_aa: CASSSARVWGNQPQHF; cdr3_nt: TGTGCCAGCAGCTCCGCTCGGGTTTGGGGCAATCAGCCCCAGCATTTT
v_call: TRBV18; d_call: TRBD1; j_call: TRBJ1-3; clone_size: .; cdr3_aa: CASSTNRGPGNTIYF; cdr3_nt: TGTGCCAGCTCAACGAACAGGGGGCCTGGAAACACCATATATTTT
v_call: TRBV5-1; d_call: .; j_call: TRBJ2-3; clone_size: few; cdr3_aa: CASSPGGRTSTDTQYF; cdr3_nt: TGCGCCAGCAGCCCAGGGGGGAGGACTAGCACAGATACGCAGTATTTT
v_call: TRBV28; d_call: .; j_call: TRBJ1-1; clone_size: once; cdr3_aa: CASSSQGRRSEAFF; cdr3_nt: TGTGCCAGCAGTTCCCAGGGGCGGAGGTCTGAAGCTTTCTTT
v_call: TRBV7-2; d_call: TRBD1; j_call: TRBJ1-5; clone_size: once; cdr3_aa: CASSSRQGRSNQPQHF; cdr3_nt: TGTGCCAGCAGCAGCAGACAGGGCAGGAGCAATCAGCCCCAGCATTTT
v_call: TRBV19; d_call: .; j_call: TRBJ1-5; clone_size: .; cdr3_aa: CASSIVKGGGNQPQHF; cdr3_nt: TGTGCCAGTAGTATAGTAAAAGGGGGAGGCAATCAGCCCCAGCATTTT
v_call: TRBV30; d_call: .; j_call: TRBJ1-1; clone_size: .; cdr3_aa: CAWSGTVSARGAFF; cdr3_nt: TGTGCCTGGAGTGGGACCGTAAGTGCTAGGGGGGCTTTCTTT
v_call: TRBV24-1; d_call: .; j_call: TRBJ2-5; clone_size: .; cdr3_aa: CATSGHRVDQETQYF; cdr3_nt: TGTGCCACCAGTGGACACAGGGTCGACCAAGAGACCCAGTACTTC
v_call: TRBV2; d_call: .; j_call: TRBJ1-6; clone_size: .; cdr3_aa: CASTTGDRWNSPLHF; cdr3_nt: TGTGCCAGCACCACCGGCGACAGATGGAATTCACCCCTCCACTTT
v_call: TRBV7-2; d_call: TRBD1; j_call: TRBJ1-1; clone_size: .; cdr3_aa: CASSLTGVGNTEAFF; cdr3_nt: TGTGCCAGCAGCTTAACAGGGGTCGGGAACACTGAAGCTTTCTTT
v_call: TRBV18; d_call: .; j_call: TRBJ1-6; clone_size: .; cdr3_aa: CASSPGQGDNSPLHF; cdr3_nt: TGTGCCAGCTCACCGGGACAAGGGGATAATTCACCCCTCCACTTT
v_call: TRBV4-1; d_call: .; j_call: TRBJ1-5; clone_size: .; cdr3_aa: CASSLGGPDQPQHF; cdr3_nt: TGCGCCAGCAGCCTCGGGGGGCCTGATCAGCCCCAGCATTTT
v_call: TRBV18; d_call: .; j_call: TRBJ1-1; clone_size: .; cdr3_aa: CASSPGGLLGQNSEAFF; cdr3_nt: TGTGCCAGCTCCCCGGGCGGACTTCTCGGACAGAATTCCGAAGCTTTCTTT
v_call: TRBV6-2/TRBV6-3; d_call: .; j_call: TRBJ1-5; clone_size: .; cdr3_aa: CASCRTDSNQPQHF; cdr3_nt: TGTGCCAGCTGCCGGACAGATAGCAATCAGCCCCAGCATTTT
v_call: TRBV7-2; d_call: .; j_call: TRBJ2-7; clone_size: once; cdr3_aa: CASSSRQGSVYEQYF; cdr3_nt: TGTGCCAGCAGCTCCCGGCAAGGAAGCGTCTACGAGCAGTACTTC
v_call: TRBV3-1/TRBV3-2; d_call: TRBD1; j_call: TRBJ2-1; clone_size: .; cdr3_aa: CASSQVDRGHEQFF; cdr3_nt: TGTGCCAGCAGCCAGGTCGACAGGGGCCATGAGCAGTTCTTC
v_call: TRBV4-2; d_call: TRBD1; j_call: TRBJ1-2; clone_size: .; cdr3_aa: CASSTSGQNYGYTF; cdr3_nt: TGTGCCAGCAGCACTTCGGGACAGAACTATGGCTACACCTTC
v_call: TRBV5-1; d_call: .; j_call: TRBJ1-3; clone_size: .; cdr3_aa: CASSSRQATSSGNTIYF; cdr3_nt: TGCGCCAGCAGCTCGAGACAGGCTACCAGCTCTGGAAACACCATATATTTT
v_call: TRBV18; d_call: .; j_call: TRBJ2-1; clone_size: .; cdr3_aa: CASSPRRDKGVDEQFF; cdr3_nt: TGTGCCAGCTCACCTCGCCGGGACAAGGGTGTGGATGAGCAGTTCTTC
v_call: TRBV5-1; d_call: TRBD1; j_call: TRBJ1-1; clone_size: .; cdr3_aa: CASSLQGTGGTEAFF; cdr3_nt: TGCGCCAGCAGCTTACAAGGGACAGGGGGCACTGAAGCTTTCTTT
v_call: TRBV6-2/TRBV6-3; d_call: .; j_call: TRBJ1-1; clone_size: .; cdr3_aa: CASSQDGGSMNTEAFF; cdr3_nt: TGTGCCAGCAGTCAAGACGGAGGTAGCATGAACACTGAAGCTTTCTTT
v_call: TRBV5-4; d_call: .; j_call: TRBJ1-2; clone_size: .; cdr3_aa: CASSLERFNYGYTF; cdr3_nt: TGTGCCAGCAGCTTGGAGAGGTTTAACTATGGCTACACCTTC
v_call: TRBV3-1/TRBV3-2; d_call: TRBD1; j_call: TRBJ1-2; clone_size: .; cdr3_aa: CASSQVGLRQGPADYGYTF; cdr3_nt: TGTGCCAGCAGCCAAGTGGGGCTGAGACAGGGACCGGCTGACTATGGCTACACCTTC